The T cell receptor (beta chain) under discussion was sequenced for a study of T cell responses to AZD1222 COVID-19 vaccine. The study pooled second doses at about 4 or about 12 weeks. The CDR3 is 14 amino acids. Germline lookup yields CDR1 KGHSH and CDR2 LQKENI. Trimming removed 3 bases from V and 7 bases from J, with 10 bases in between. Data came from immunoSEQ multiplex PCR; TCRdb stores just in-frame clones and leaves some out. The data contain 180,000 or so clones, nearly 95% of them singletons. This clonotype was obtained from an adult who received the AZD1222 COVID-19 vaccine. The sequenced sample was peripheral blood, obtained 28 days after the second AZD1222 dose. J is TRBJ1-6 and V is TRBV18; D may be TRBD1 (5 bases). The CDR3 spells CASSPGGRNSPLHF. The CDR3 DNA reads TGTGCCAGCTCACCCGGGGGTAGGAATTCACCCCTCCACTTT.